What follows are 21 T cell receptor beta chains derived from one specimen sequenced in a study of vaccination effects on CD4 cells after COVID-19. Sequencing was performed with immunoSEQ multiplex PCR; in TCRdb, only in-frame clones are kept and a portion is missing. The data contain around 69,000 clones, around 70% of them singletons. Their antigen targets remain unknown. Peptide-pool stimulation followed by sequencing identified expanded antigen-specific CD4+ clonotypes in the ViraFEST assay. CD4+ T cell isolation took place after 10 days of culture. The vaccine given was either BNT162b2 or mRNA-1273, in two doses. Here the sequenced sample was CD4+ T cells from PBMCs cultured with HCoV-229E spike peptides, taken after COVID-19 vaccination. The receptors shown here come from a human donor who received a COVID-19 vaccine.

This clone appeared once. The CDR3 spells CASPRVLAGVLYEQYV. CDR3 sequence (DNA): TGTGCCAGTCCCCGAGTGTTAGCGGGGGTCCTGTACGAGCAGTACGTC. The chain uses TRBV19 and TRBJ2-7, with 9 bases that match TRBD2. Unmatched junction bases numbered 15, after V lost 8 bases and J lost 4 bases. Looked up from germline, CDR1 is LNHDA and CDR2 is SQIVND (reference sequence). The CDR3 contains 16 residues.

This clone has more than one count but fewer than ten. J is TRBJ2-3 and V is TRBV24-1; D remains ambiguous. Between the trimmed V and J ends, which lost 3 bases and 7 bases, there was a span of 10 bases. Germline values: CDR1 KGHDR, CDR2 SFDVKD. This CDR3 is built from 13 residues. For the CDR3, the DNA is TGTGCCACCAGTGATCCTGACATTTATACGCAGTATTTT. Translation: CATSDPDIYTQYF.

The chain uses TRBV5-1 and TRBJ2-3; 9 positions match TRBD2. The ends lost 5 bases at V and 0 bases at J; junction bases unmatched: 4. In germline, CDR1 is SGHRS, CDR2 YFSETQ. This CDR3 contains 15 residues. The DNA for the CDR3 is TGCGCCAGCAGGACAGCGGGGGGAAGCACAGATACGCAGTATTTT. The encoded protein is CASRTAGGSTDTQYF.

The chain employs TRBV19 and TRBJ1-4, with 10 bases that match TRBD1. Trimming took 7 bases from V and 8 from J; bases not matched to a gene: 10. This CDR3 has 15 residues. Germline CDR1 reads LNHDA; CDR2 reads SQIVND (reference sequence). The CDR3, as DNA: TGTGCCAGTATTGACCGACAGGGGGCCAGGGAAAAACTGTTTTTT. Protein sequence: CASIDRQGAREKLFF.

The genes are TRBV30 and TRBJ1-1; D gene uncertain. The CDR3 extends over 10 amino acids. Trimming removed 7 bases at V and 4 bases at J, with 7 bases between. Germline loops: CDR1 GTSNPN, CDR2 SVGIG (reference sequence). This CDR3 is CAYASTEAFF. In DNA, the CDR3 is TGTGCCTACGCTTCCACTGAAGCTTTCTTT.

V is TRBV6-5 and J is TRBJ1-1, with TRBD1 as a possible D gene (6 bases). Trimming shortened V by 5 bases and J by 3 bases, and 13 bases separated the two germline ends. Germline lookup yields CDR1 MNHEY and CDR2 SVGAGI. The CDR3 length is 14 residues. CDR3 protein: CASSRQVWDTEAFF. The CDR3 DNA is TGTGCCAGCAGTCGACAGGTATGGGACACTGAAGCTTTCTTT.

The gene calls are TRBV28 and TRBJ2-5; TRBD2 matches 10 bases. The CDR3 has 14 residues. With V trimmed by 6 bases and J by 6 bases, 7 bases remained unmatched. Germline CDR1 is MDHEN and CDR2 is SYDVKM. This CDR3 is CASSLLAGWKTQYF. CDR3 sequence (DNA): TGTGCCAGCAGCCTACTAGCGGGGTGGAAGACCCAGTACTTC. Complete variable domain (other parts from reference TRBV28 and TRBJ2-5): DVKVTQSSRYLVKRTGEKVFLECVQDMDHENMFWYRQDPGLGLRLIYFSYDVKMKEKGDIPEGYSVSREKKERFSLILESASTNQTSMYLCASSLLAGWKTQYFGPGTRLLVL.

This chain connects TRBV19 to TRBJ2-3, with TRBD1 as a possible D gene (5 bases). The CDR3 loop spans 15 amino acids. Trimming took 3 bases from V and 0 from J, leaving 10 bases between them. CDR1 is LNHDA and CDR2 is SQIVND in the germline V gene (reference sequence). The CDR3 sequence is CASSMSGFSTDTQYF. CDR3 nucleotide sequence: TGTGCCAGTAGTATGTCAGGGTTTAGCACAGATACGCAGTATTTT.

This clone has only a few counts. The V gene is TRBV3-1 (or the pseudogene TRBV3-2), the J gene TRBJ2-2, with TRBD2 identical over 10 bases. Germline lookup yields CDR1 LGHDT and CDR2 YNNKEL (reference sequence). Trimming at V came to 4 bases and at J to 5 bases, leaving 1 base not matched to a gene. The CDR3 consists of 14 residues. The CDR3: CASSRSGGTGELFF. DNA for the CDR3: TGTGCCAGCAGCCGTAGCGGGGGGACCGGGGAGCTGTTTTTT.

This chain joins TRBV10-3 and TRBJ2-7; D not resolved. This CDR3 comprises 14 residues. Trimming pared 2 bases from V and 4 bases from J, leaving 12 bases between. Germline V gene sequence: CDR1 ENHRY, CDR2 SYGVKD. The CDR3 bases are TGTGCCATCAGTGAGGGGCAGTCTTTTTACGAGCAGTACGTC. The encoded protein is CAISEGQSFYEQYV.

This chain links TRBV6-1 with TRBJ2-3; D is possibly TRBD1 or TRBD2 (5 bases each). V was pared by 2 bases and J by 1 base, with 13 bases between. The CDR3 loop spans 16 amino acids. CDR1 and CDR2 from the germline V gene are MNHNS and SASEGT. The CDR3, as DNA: TGTGCCAGCAGTGAAACGTCCGGGGCCGGCACAGATACGCAGTATTTT. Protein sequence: CASSETSGAGTDTQYF.

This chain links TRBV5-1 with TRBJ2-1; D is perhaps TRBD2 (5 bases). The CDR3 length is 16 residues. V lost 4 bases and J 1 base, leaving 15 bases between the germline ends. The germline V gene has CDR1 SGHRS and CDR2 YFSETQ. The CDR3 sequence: CASSTARTPSYNEQFF. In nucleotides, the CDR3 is TGCGCCAGCAGCACCGCCCGGACTCCTTCCTACAATGAGCAGTTCTTC.

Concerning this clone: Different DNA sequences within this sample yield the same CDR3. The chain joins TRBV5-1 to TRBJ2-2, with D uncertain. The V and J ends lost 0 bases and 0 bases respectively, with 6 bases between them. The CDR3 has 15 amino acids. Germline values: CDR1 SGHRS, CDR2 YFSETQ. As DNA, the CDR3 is TGCGCCAGCAGCTTGGGAACATCGAACACCGGGGAGCTGTTTTTT. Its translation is CASSLGTSNTGELFF.

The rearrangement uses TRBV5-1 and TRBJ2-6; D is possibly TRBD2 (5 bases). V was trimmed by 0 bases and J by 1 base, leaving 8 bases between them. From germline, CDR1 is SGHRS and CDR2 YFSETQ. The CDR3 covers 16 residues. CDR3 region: CASSLEGASGANVLTF. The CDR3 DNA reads TGCGCCAGCAGCTTGGAGGGAGCGTCTGGGGCCAACGTCCTGACTTTC.

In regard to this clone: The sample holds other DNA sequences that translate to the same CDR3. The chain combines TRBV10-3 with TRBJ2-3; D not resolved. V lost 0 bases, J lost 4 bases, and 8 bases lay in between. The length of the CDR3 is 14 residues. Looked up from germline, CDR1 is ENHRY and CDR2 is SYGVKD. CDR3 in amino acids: CAISESGSPDTQYF. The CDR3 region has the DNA TGTGCCATCAGTGAGTCGGGTTCCCCAGATACGCAGTATTTT.

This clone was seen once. The chain's CDR3 is CASSTYPRRGRGEETQYF. CDR3 nucleotide sequence: TGTGCCAGCAGCACGTACCCACGACGCGGCCGCGGGGAAGAGACCCAGTACTTC. The rearrangement uses TRBV7-2 and TRBJ2-5; maybe TRBD2 (6 bases). CDR3 length: 18 residues. Looked up from germline, CDR1 is SGHTA and CDR2 is FQGNSA. Trimming took off 5 bases at V and 3 bases at J, with 25 bases between the two ends.

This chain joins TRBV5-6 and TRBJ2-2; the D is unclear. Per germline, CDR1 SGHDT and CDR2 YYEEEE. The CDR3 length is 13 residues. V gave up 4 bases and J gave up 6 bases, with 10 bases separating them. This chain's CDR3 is CASSAQIPGELFF. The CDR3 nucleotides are TGTGCCAGCAGCGCACAAATTCCCGGGGAGCTGTTTTTT.

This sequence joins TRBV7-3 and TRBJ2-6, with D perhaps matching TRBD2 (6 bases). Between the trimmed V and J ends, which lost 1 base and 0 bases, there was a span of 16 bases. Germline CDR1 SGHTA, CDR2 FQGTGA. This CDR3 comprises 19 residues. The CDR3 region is CASSLRSSGGSSGANVLTF. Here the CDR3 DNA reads TGTGCCAGCAGCTTAAGATCCTCTGGGGGGAGCTCTGGGGCCAACGTCCTGACTTTC.

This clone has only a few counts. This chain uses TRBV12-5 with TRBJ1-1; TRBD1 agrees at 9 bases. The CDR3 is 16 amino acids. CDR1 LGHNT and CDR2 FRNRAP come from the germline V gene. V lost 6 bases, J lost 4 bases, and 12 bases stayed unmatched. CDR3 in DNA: TGTGCTAGTGGCCCAATCTTACGGGGACAGGGCACTGAAGCTTTCTTT. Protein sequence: CASGPILRGQGTEAFF.

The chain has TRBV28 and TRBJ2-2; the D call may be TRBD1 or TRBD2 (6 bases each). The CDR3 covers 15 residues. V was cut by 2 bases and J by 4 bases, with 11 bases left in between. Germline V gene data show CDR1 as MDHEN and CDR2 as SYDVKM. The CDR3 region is CASSLGGPRTGELFF. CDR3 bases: TGTGCCAGCAGTTTAGGGGGGCCCCGCACCGGGGAGCTGTTTTTT.

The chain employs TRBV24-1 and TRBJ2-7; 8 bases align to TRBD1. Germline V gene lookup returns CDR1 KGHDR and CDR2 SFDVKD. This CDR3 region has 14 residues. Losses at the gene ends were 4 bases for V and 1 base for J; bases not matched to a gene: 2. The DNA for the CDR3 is TGTGCCACCAGTGACAGGGGGCCTTCCTACGAGCAGTACGTC. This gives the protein CATSDRGPSYEQYV.